This T cell receptor (beta chain) was recovered during a study of T cell responses to AZD1222 COVID-19 vaccine (dated by TCRdb to the early 2020s). At the level of the whole study: TCR sequencing was performed for 230 to 250 trial participants, of whom around 200 were given two doses of AZD1222 and some 25 were given two doses of MenACWY control vaccine. Trial participants were enrolled into age subgroups of 18-55, 56-69 and 70-plus years, which contained 148, 28 and 57 TCR-sequenced participants, respectively. Paper-wide results and their limitations: The 56-69-year group was small, and its depth increase did not reach significance, likely because of low power. Spike-specific TCR breadth and depth rose significantly after two AZD1222 doses compared with day 0 and with MenACWY recipients. Conclusions about previously exposed vaccinees are limited, since just five or six AZD1222 recipients were seropositive for SARS-CoV-2 at baseline. Vaccine-associated CD4 TCRs spanned the whole spike protein, with dominant responses in regions 160-218 and 743-854. Epitopes outside the regions mutated in the B.1.351 and B.1.1.7 variants were reportedly recognized by nearly half of the unique spike-specific TCRs. Because no samples from the day 14 peak response were available, repertoires could be characterized only after the peak T cell response. Most participants were white British and females outnumbered males, and the authors suggested that clonal diversity may have been underestimated.

The V end gives up 5 bases and the J end 0 bases, leaving 16 bases in the junction not matched to a gene. Reading the germline V gene gives CDR1 LGHNA and CDR2 YNFKEQ. From the cysteine through the phenylalanine, the CDR3 covers 19 amino acids. Only CDR3 DNA is held: 57 bases, read in frame from base 1. Turning to this clone: This receptor's antigen is unknown. Per-base qualities were not stored, and no clone one base away is much larger.

The CDR3 regions of human TCRbeta chains were analyzed by immunosequencing. The study's own analysis went as follows. Repertoire TCRs were matched against a reference library of SARS-CoV-2-specific TCRs generated with the MIRA antigen-specificity platform. Breadth was defined as the fraction of unique TCRs that were SARS-CoV-2-associated, and depth was defined as the fraction of total T cells that were SARS-CoV-2-associated. Using the MIRA data, each spike-specific TCR was mapped to the spike region that the TCR reacts to and placed in a CD4 or CD8 class. Log10-transformed breadth and depth values were compared by one-way ANOVA with Sidak's multiple comparisons tests. Held by TCRdb, this immuneACCESS table contains in-frame sequences only and omits some clones. Under half of the omission traces to an unresolved V gene where checked; the cause of the rest is unknown. The D gene and trimming were derived from the DNA, and the V and J assignments and clone size from that table. The sample table shows fewer than 200,000 clones, and around nine tenths are seen once. The ten largest account for about 4% of the sample.

The time point label of this sample denotes: about 28 days (+/-7) after the second vaccine dose. The treatment or condition label corresponds to: meningococcal conjugate vaccine given as trial control. Samples from vaccinated people were obtained from the UK trials COV001 and COV002, which included a single-blind randomized controlled phase 2/3 trial of AZD1222 (ChAdOx1 nCoV-19) in healthy adults. For TCRbeta chain sequencing, PBMC samples from trial participants were taken at day 0 and at day 28 after the second dose. Sequencing was performed on peripheral blood, taken 28 days after the second dose of the MenACWY control vaccine. The chain was built from TRBV4-2 and TRBJ1-1, and 9 junction bases match TRBD1. This TCR came from an adult who received the MenACWY meningococcal vaccine as a control. The CDR3 region reads CASSVISGTGRLLNTEAFF. The nucleotide sequence is given as TGTGCCAGCAGCGTGATTTCCGGGACAGGGCGTCTTTTGAACACTGAAGCTTTCTTT.